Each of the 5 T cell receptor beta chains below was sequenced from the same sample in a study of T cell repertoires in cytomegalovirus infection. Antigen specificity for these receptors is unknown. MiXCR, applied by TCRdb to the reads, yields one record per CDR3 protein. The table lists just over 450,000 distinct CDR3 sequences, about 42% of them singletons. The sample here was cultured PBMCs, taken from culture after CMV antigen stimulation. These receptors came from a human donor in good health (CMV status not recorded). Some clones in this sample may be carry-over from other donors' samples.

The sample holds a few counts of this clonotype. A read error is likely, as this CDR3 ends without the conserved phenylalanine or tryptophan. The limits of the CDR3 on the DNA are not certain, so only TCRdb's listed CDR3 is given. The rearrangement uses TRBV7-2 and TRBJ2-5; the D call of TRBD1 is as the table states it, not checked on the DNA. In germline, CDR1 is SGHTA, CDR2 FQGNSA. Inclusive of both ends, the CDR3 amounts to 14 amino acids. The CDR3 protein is CASSLVGLGAGLVY.

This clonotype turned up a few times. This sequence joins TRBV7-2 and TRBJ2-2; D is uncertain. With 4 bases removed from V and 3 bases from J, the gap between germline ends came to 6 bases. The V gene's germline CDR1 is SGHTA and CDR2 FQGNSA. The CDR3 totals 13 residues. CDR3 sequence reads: CASSSRHTGELFF. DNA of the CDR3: TGTGCCAGCAGCTCCCGACACACCGGGGAGCTGTTTTTT.

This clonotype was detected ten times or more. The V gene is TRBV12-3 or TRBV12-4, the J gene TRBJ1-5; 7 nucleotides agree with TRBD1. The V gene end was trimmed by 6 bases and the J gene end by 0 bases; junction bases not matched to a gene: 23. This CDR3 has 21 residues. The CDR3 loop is CASSLKQGLNSRHDSNQPQHF. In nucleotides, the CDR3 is TGTGCCAGCAGCCTGAAACAGGGGCTAAATTCTAGGCATGATAGCAATCAGCCCCAGCATTTT.

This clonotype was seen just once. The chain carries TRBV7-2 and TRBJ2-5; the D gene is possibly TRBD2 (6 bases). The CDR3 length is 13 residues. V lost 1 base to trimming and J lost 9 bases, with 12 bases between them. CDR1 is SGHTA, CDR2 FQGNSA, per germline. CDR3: CASSLEAEGPQYF. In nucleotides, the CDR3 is TGTGCCAGCAGCTTAGAAGCGGAGGGGCCCCAGTACTTC.

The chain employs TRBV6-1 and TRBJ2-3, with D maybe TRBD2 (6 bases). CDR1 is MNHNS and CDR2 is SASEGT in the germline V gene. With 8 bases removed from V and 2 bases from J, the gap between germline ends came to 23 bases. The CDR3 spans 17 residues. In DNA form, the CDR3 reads TGTGCCAGCTCCCCAGGTCGGGGGAGAGGGGACACAGATACGCAGTATTTT. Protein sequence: CASSPGRGRGDTDTQYF.